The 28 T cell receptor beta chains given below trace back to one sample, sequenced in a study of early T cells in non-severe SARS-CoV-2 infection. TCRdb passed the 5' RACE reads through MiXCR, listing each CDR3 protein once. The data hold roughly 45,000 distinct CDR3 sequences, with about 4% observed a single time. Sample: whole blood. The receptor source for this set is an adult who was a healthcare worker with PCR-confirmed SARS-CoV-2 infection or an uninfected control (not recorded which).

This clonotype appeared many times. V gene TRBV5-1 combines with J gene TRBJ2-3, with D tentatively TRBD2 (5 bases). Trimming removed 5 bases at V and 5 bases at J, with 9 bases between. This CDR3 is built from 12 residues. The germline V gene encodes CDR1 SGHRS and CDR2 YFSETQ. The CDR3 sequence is CASRSEGDTQYF. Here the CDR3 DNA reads TGCGCCAGCAGGAGTGAGGGAGATACGCAGTATTTT.

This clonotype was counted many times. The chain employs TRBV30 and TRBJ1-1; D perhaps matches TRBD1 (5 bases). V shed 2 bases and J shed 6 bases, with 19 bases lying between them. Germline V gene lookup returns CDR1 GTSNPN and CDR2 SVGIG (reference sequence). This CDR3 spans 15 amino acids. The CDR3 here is CAWSSGRADGAEAFF. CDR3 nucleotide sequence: TGTGCCTGGAGTTCCGGCAGGGCCGACGGCGCTGAAGCTTTCTTT. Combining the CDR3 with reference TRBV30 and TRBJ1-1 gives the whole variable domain SQTIHQWPATLVQPVGSPLSLECTVEGTSNPNLYWYRQAAGRGLQLLFYSVGIGQISSEVPQNLSASRPQDRQFILSSKKLLLSDSGFYLCAWSSGRADGAEAFFGQGTRLTVV.

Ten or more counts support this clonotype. CDR3 loop: CASSTLTAEANVLTF. CDR3 in DNA: TGTGCCAGTAGTACGTTGACAGCGGAGGCCAACGTCCTGACTTTC. The V and J genes are TRBV19 and TRBJ2-6; the D gene could be TRBD1 or TRBD2 (5 bases each). This CDR3 has 15 residues. From germline, CDR1 is LNHDA and CDR2 SQIVND (reference sequence). Trimming left V 4 bases short and J 6 bases short, with 13 bases between.

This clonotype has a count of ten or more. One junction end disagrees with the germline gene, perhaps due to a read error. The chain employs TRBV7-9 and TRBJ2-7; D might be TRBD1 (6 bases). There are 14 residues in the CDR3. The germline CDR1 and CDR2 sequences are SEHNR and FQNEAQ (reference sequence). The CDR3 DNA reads TGTGCCAGCAGCCCAACCCTCCCCCAGGGGCCCGAAGTGTTC. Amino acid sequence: CASSPTLPQGPEVF. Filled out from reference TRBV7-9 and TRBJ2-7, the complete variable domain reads DTGVSQNPRHKITKRGQNVTFRCDPISEHNRLYWYRQTLGQGPEFLTYFQNEAQLEKSRLLSDRFSAERPKGSFSTLEIQRTEQGDSAMYLCASSPTLPQGPEVFGPGTRLTVT.

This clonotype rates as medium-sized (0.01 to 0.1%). CDR3 protein: CASSFKITEAFF. For the CDR3, the DNA is TGTGCCAGCAGCTTTAAAATCACTGAAGCTTTCTTT. V is TRBV7-2 and J is TRBJ1-1; D remains unclear. Trimming stripped 3 bases from V and 4 bases from J, with 6 bases between. The CDR3 runs to 12 residues. Germline CDR1 SGHTA, CDR2 FQGNSA.

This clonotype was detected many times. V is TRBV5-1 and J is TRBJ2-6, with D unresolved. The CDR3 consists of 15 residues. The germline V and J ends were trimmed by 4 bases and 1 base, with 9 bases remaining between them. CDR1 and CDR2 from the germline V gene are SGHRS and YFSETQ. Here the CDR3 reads CASSESSSGANVLTF. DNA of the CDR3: TGCGCCAGCAGCGAAAGCTCTTCTGGGGCCAACGTCCTGACTTTC. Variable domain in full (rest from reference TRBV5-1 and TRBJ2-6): KAGVTQTPRYLIKTRGQQVTLSCSPISGHRSVSWYQQTPGQGLQFLFEYFSETQRNKGNFPGRFSGRQFSNSRSEMNVSTLELGDSALYLCASSESSSGANVLTFGAGSRLTVL.

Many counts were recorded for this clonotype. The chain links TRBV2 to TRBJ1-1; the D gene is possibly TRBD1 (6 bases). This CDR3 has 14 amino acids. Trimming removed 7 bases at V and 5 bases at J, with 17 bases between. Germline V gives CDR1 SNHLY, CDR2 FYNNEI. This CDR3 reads CASTLQGLPTEAFF. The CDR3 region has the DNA TGTGCCAGCACCCTACAGGGTTTACCGACTGAAGCTTTCTTT.

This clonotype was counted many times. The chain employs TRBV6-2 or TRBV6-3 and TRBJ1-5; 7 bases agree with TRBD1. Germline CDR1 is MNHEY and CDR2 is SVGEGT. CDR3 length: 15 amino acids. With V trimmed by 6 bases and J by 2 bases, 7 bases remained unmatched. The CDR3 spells CASRGRTGGNQPQHF. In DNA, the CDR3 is TGTGCCAGCAGGGGGAGGACAGGAGGCAATCAGCCCCAGCATTTT.

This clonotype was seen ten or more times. CDR3 DNA sequence: TGCAGTGCTACATATAGCAATCAGCCCCAGCATTTT. Amino acids: CSATYSNQPQHF. The chain is built from TRBV20-1 and TRBJ1-5, with unresolved D. Germline lookup yields CDR1 DFQATT and CDR2 SNEGSKA (reference sequence). The CDR3 has 12 residues. V was clipped by 4 bases and J by 0 bases, with 4 bases between them.

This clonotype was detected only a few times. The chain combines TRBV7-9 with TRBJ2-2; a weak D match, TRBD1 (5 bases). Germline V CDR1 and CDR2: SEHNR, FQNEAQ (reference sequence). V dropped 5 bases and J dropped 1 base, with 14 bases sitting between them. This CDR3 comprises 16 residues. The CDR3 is CASSPVGQKNTGELFF. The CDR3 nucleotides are TGTGCCAGCAGCCCCGTGGGGCAGAAGAACACCGGGGAGCTGTTTTTT.

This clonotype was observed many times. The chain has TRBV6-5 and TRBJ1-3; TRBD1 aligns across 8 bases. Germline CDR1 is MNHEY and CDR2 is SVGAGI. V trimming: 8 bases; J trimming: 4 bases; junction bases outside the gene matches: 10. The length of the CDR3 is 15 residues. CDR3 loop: CASSPDREAGNTIYF. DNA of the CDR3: TGTGCCAGCTCCCCGGACAGGGAGGCAGGAAACACCATATATTTT.

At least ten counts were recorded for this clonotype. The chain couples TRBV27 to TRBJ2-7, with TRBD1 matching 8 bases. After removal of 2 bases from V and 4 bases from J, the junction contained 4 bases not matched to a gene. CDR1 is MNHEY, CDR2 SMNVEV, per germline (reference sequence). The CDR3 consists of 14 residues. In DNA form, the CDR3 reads TGTGCCAGCAGTTTAAGTCAGGGGGCTTACGAGCAGTACTTC. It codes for CASSLSQGAYEQYF.

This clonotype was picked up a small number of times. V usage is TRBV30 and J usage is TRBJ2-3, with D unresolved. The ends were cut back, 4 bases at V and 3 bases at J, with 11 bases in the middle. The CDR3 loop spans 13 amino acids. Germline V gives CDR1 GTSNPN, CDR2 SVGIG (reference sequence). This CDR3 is CAWTGLETDTQYF. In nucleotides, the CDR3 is TGTGCCTGGACAGGCCTTGAGACAGATACGCAGTATTTT.

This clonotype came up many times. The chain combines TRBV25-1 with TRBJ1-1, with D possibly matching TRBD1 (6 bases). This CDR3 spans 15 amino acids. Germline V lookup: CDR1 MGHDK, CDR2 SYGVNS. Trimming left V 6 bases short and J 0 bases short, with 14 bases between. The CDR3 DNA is TGTGCCAGCAGAGAAGGTAGGGGGATGAACACTGAAGCTTTCTTT. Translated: CASREGRGMNTEAFF.

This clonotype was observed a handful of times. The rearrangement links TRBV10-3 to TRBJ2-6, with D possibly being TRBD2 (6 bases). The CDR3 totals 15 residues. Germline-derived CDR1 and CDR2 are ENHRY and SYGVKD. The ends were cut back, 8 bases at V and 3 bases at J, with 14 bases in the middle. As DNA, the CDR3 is TGTGCCATCCGAACCCAGGGAGGTGGGGCCAACGTCCTGACTTTC. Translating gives CAIRTQGGGANVLTF.

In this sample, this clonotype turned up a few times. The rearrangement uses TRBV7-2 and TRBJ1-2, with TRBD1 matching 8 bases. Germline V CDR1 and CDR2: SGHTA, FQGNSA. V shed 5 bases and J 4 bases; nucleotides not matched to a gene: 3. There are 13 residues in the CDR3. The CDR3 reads CASSQDRAYGYTF. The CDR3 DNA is TGTGCCAGCAGCCAGGACAGGGCCTATGGCTACACCTTC.

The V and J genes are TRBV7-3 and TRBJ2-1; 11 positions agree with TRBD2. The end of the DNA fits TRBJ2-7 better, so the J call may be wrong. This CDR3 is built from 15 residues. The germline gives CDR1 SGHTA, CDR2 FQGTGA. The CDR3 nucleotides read TGTGCCAGCAGCTTAACTCTAGCGGGGGGTAGTGAGCAGTACTTC. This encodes CASSLTLAGGSEQYF.

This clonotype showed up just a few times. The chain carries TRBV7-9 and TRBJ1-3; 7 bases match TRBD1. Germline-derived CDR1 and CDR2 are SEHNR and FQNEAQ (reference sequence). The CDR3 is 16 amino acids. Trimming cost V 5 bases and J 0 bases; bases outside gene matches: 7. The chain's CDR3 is CASSPWDSRSGNTIYF. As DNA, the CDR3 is TGTGCCAGCAGCCCGTGGGACAGCCGCTCTGGAAACACCATATATTTT.

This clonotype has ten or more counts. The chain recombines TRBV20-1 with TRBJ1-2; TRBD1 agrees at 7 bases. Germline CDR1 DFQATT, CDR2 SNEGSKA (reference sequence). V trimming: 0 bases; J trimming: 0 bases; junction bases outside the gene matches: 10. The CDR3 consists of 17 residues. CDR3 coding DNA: TGCAGTGCTAGAGATCAGGCAGGGGGTAGATCTAACTATGGCTACACCTTC. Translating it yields CSARDQAGGRSNYGYTF.

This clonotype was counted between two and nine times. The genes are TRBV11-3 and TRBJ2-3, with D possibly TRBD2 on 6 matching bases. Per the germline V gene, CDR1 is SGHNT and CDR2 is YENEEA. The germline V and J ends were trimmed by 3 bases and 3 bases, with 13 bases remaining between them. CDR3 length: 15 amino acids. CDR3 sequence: CASSLAGRRTDTQYF. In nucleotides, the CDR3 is TGTGCCAGCAGCTTGGCCGGGAGAAGGACAGATACGCAGTATTTT.

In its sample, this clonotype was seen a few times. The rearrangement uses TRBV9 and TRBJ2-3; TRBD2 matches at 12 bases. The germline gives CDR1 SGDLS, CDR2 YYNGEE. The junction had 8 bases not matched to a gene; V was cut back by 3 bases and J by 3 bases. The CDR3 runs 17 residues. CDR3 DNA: TGTGCCAGCAGCGCGACCCTAGCGGGAGGGCCTACAGATACGCAGTATTTT. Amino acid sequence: CASSATLAGGPTDTQYF.

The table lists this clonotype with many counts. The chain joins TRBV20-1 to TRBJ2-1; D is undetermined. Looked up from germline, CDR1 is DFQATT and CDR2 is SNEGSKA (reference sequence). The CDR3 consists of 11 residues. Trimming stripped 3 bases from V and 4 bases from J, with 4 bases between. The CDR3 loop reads CSASRYNEQFF. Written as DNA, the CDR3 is TGCAGTGCTAGTAGGTACAATGAGCAGTTCTTC.

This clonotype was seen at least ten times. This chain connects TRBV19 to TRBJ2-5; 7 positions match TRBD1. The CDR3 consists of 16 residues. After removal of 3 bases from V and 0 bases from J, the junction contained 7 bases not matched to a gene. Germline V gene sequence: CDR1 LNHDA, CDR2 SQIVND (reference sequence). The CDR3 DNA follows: TGTGCCAGTAGTATTCCGGGACAGCTTAACCAAGAGACCCAGTACTTC. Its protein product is CASSIPGQLNQETQYF.

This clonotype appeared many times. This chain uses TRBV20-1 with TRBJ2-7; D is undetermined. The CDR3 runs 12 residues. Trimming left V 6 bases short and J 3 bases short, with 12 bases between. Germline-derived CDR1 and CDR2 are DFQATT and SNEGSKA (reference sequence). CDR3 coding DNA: TGCAGTGCCCGGGCCATTCTCTACGAGCAGTACTTC. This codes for CSARAILYEQYF.

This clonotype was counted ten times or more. The CDR3 reads CASSTTETQYF. CDR3 nucleotide sequence: TGTGCCAGCAGTACCACGGAGACCCAGTACTTC. This rearrangement joins TRBV6-2 or TRBV6-3 to TRBJ2-5, with unresolved D. Trimming left V 5 bases short and J 5 bases short, with 6 bases between. CDR3 length equals 11 residues. Germline CDR1 and CDR2: MNHEY and SVGEGT.

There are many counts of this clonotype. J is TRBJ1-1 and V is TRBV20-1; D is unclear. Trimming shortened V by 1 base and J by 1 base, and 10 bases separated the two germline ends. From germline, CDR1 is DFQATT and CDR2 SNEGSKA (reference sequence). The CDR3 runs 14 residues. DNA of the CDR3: TGCAGTGCTAGAGCCCCCCCTGGGAACACTGAAGCTTTCTTT. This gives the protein CSARAPPGNTEAFF.

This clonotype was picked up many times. The CDR3 loop reads CSAGPDDLQETQYF. The DNA for the CDR3 is TGCAGTGCCGGACCGGACGACCTCCAAGAGACCCAGTACTTC. V gene TRBV20-1 combines with J gene TRBJ2-5; no reliable D call. The V and J ends lost 6 bases and 1 base respectively, with 15 bases between them. The CDR3 is made up of 14 amino acids. In germline, CDR1 is DFQATT, CDR2 SNEGSKA (reference sequence).

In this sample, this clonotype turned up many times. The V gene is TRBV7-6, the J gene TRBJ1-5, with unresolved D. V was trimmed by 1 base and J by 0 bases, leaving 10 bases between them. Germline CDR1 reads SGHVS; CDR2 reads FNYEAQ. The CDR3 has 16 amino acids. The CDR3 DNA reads TGTGCCAGCAGCTTAGGGACGGGTTCTAGCAATCAGCCCCAGCATTTT. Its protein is CASSLGTGSSNQPQHF.